Included here is one TCR beta chain sequence, with context. The data originate from a study of blood T cell repertoires in COVID-19. Overall study: The United States, Italy and Spain provided the acute and convalescent COVID-19 samples. In each case, the material was cDNA or gDNA derived from T cells, B-cell-depleted T cells, or PBMCs.

As originally analysed: Reference gene primers were amplified, and this amplification served to estimate nucleated cell counts. Clones were sequenced by immunoSEQ multiplex PCR, and TCRdb holds only the in-frame ones, with some missing. V and J calls and clone size are as listed in that table; D and trimming were resolved from the DNA. The top ten hold about 4% of the sample, which has about 96,000 clones, roughly 90% seen once. V lost 7 bases to trimming and J lost 0 bases, with 22 bases between them. The germline CDR1 and CDR2 sequences are SGHDT and YYEEEE. The CDR3 has 18 residues. The sequenced material came from peripheral blood. The source of this sequence is a human donor with COVID-19, enrolled during active disease. The donor label of this sample is uncertain. The chain combines TRBV5-6 with TRBJ1-4; maybe TRBD1 (6 bases). CDR3 nucleotide sequence: TGTGCCAGCTCGTGGGGGCAGTACATCTTTGCAACTAATGAAAAACTGTTTTTT. It encodes CASSWGQYIFATNEKLFF.